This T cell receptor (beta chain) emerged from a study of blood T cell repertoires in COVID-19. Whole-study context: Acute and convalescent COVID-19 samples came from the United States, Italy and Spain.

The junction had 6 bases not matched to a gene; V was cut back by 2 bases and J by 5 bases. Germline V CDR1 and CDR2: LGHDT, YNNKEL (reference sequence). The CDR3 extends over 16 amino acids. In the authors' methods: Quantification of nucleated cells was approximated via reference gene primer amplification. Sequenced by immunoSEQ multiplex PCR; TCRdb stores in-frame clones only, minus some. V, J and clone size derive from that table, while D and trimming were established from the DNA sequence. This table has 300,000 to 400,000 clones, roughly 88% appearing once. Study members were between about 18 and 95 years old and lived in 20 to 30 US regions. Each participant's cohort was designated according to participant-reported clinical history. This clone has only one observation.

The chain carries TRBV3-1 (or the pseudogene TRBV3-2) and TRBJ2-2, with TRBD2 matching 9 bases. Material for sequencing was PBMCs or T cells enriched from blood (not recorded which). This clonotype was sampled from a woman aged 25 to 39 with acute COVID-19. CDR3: CASSQLAGARTGELFF. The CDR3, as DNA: TGTGCCAGCAGCCAATTAGCGGGGGCCCGAACCGGGGAGCTGTTTTTT.